The clone carrying this T cell receptor beta chain came up many times. The TCR beta CDR3 regions underwent amplification using RNA transcripts as the source. With the HTBI primer set, the TCR CDR3 went through a first round of RT-PCR. One entry per CDR3 protein results from TCRdb running MiXCR on the multiplex PCR reads. The sample has about 480,000 distinct CDR3 sequences, around 15% seen once. The sample originates from a study of T cells in Graves' hyperthyroidism and ophthalmopathy. The sample was blood. This receptor was identified in a woman aged 18-29 years with Graves' hyperthyroidism.

The CDR3 DNA sequence: TGTGCCAGCAGCGTAGGTGGCATCACCTACAATGAGCAGTTCTTC. Encoded protein: CASSVGGITYNEQFF. The J gene is TRBJ2-1, the V gene TRBV9; D not certain. Germline CDR1 is SGDLS and CDR2 is YYNGEE. The CDR3 spans 15 residues. Between the trimmed V and J ends, which lost 0 bases and 2 bases, there was a span of 9 bases.